This TCR beta chain emerged from a study of blood T cell repertoires in COVID-19. Study details: The origin of the acute and convalescent COVID-19 samples was the United States, Italy and Spain. T cells, B-cell-depleted T cells, or PBMCs supplied cDNA or gDNA.

The CDR3 length is 15 residues. V gave up 5 bases and J gave up 2 bases; unmatched junction bases: 7. Germline V gives CDR1 SEHNR, CDR2 FQNEAQ (reference sequence). In the original analysis: The authors estimated nucleated cell counts from reference gene primer amplification. Sequenced by immunoSEQ multiplex PCR; TCRdb stores in-frame clones only, minus some. V, J and clone size derive from that table, while D and trimming were established from the DNA sequence. The sample consists of 78,000 or so clones, roughly nine tenths of them appearing once. The sequenced sample consisted of peripheral blood. This TCR was recovered from a man aged 45-65 years with active or convalescent COVID-19. The V and J genes are TRBV7-9 and TRBJ2-7; 9 positions agree with TRBD1. The CDR3 DNA is TGTGCCAGCAGCGGACGGGACAGGGCCCCCTACGAGCAGTACTTC. It codes for CASSGRDRAPYEQYF.